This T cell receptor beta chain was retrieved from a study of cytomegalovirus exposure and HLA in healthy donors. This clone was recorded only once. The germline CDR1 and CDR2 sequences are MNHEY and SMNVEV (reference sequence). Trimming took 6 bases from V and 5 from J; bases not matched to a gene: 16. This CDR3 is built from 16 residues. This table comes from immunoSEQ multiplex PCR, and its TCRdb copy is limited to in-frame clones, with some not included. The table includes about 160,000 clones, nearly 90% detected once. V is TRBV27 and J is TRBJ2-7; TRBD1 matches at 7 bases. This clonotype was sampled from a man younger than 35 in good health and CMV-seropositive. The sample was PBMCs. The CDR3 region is CASSQGVWTGGHEQYF. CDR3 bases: TGTGCCAGCAGCCAGGGGGTCTGGACAGGAGGCCACGAGCAGTACTTC.